The T cell receptor beta chain under discussion was sequenced for a study of blood T cell repertoires in COVID-19. Turning to the study itself: Some COVID-19 samples were acute and others convalescent; all came from the United States, Italy and Spain. In each case, the material was cDNA or gDNA derived from T cells, B-cell-depleted T cells, or PBMCs.

Under the authors' procedure: Using reference gene primer amplification, nucleated cell counts were estimated. Clones were sequenced by immunoSEQ multiplex PCR, and TCRdb holds only the in-frame ones, with some missing. D and trimming come from the DNA, and the V and J calls and clone size come from that table. The top ten hold 13% to 15% of the sample, which has 170,000 or so clones, 84% seen once. Sequencing was performed on peripheral blood. This clonotype was obtained from a man in his late teens or twenties with active or convalescent COVID-19.

CDR3 DNA: TGTGCCAGCAGTGCAACGCCCGGACTAGCGGGGGGGTATGAGCAGTTCTTC. It yields the protein CASSATPGLAGGYEQFF. J is TRBJ2-1 and V is TRBV2, with 15 bases identical to TRBD2. J lost 8 bases, V lost 4 bases, and 9 bases had no gene match. Germline CDR1 is SNHLY and CDR2 is FYNNEI. The CDR3 extends over 17 amino acids.